These T cell receptor beta chains were read from a single sample in a study of blood T cells in healthy people across ages. TCRdb analysed the 5' RACE reads with MiXCR anew, one entry per CDR3 protein. The sample holds 1.5 million or so distinct CDR3 sequences, approximately 40% seen once. Sequencing was performed on blood. The receptors derive from a woman in her late teens or twenties in good health. CDR3s include the opening cysteine and the closing phenylalanine or tryptophan. Fields, in order: CDR3 protein, CDR3 DNA, V gene, D gene, clone size, J gene. The D gene is left open where the match is weak. Only some rows state a clone size, as once, few, many or a class for expanded clones.

CDR3 protein: CASSLWSDEQYF
CDR3 DNA: TGCGCCAGCAGCTTGTGGTCCGATGAGCAGTACTTC
V gene: TRBV5-1
D gene: -
clone size: -
J gene: TRBJ2-5

CDR3 protein: CASSRDRVKDEQYF
CDR3 DNA: TGTGCCAGCAGCCGAGACAGGGTAAAAGACGAGCAGTACTTC
V gene: TRBV12-3/TRBV12-4
D gene: TRBD1
clone size: -
J gene: TRBJ2-7

CDR3 protein: CASSQQGTVANEKLFF
CDR3 DNA: TGTGCCAGCAGCCAACAGGGGACCGTAGCTAATGAAAAACTGTTTTTT
V gene: TRBV14
D gene: -
clone size: once
J gene: TRBJ1-4

CDR3 protein: CASSFLGQTNTGELFF
CDR3 DNA: TGTGCCAGCAGTTTCTTGGGACAAACAAACACCGGGGAGCTGTTTTTT
V gene: TRBV28
D gene: -
clone size: few
J gene: TRBJ2-2

CDR3 protein: CASSGGTVSTDTQYF
CDR3 DNA: TGCGCCAGCAGCGGGGGGACGGTTAGCACAGATACGCAGTATTTT
V gene: TRBV5-1
D gene: -
clone size: few
J gene: TRBJ2-3

CDR3 protein: CASSKTTDTQYF
CDR3 DNA: TGTGCCAGCAGTAAAACCACAGATACGCAGTATTTT
V gene: TRBV12-3/TRBV12-4
D gene: -
clone size: few
J gene: TRBJ2-3

CDR3 protein: CASSPTEFEQYF
CDR3 DNA: TGCGCCAGCAGCCCGACGGAATTCGAGCAGTACTTC
V gene: TRBV5-1
D gene: -
clone size: -
J gene: TRBJ2-7

CDR3 protein: CASLLAGGITEQFF
CDR3 DNA: TGTGCCAGCTTGCTAGCGGGGGGAATCACTGAGCAGTTCTTC
V gene: TRBV6-1
D gene: TRBD2
clone size: many
J gene: TRBJ2-1

CDR3 protein: CSARDRSATTDNEQFF
CDR3 DNA: TGCAGTGCTAGAGATCGGAGCGCAACCACTGACAATGAGCAGTTCTTC
V gene: TRBV20-1
D gene: -
clone size: -
J gene: TRBJ2-1

CDR3 protein: CSVSSRGGSYEQYF
CDR3 DNA: TGCAGCGTGTCAAGCAGGGGCGGCTCCTACGAGCAGTACTTC
V gene: TRBV29-1
D gene: -
clone size: -
J gene: TRBJ2-7

CDR3 protein: CSARVDGYTF
CDR3 DNA: TGCAGTGCTAGAGTGGACGGCTACACCTTC
V gene: TRBV20-1
D gene: -
clone size: -
J gene: TRBJ1-2

CDR3 protein: CASSLRRGTEAFF
CDR3 DNA: TGTGCCAGCAGCTTAAGAAGAGGCACTGAAGCTTTCTTT
V gene: TRBV11-2
D gene: -
clone size: many
J gene: TRBJ1-1

CDR3 protein: CASSQDGGSGSPTDTQYF
CDR3 DNA: TGTGCCAGCAGCCAAGATGGGGGTAGCGGGAGTCCCACAGATACGCAGTATTTT
V gene: TRBV3-1
D gene: TRBD2
clone size: few
J gene: TRBJ2-3

CDR3 protein: CASSYLPWETNTQYF
CDR3 DNA: TGTGCCAGCAGTTACCTACCGTGGGAGACAAATACGCAGTATTTT
V gene: TRBV6-5
D gene: -
clone size: -
J gene: TRBJ2-3

CDR3 protein: CASRQLQGGYGYTF
CDR3 DNA: TGTGCCAGCAGACAGTTACAGGGAGGCTATGGCTACACCTTC
V gene: TRBV2
D gene: -
clone size: -
J gene: TRBJ1-2

CDR3 protein: CASIQETSGGEIFYEQYF
CDR3 DNA: TGCGCCAGCATCCAAGAGACTAGCGGGGGAGAAATTTTTTACGAGCAGTACTTC
V gene: TRBV4-1
D gene: TRBD2
clone size: once
J gene: TRBJ2-7

CDR3 protein: CASSQEKGAQPQHF
CDR3 DNA: TGTGCCAGCAGCCAAGAAAAAGGGGCTCAGCCCCAGCATTTT
V gene: TRBV3-1
D gene: -
clone size: once
J gene: TRBJ1-5

CDR3 protein: CSAKGDTQYF
CDR3 DNA: TGCAGTGCTAAGGGGGATACGCAGTATTTT
V gene: TRBV20-1
D gene: -
clone size: -
J gene: TRBJ2-3

CDR3 protein: CSARGMGASDTDTQYF
CDR3 DNA: TGCAGTGCTAGAGGCATGGGGGCCTCGGACACAGATACGCAGTATTTT
V gene: TRBV20-1
D gene: -
clone size: -
J gene: TRBJ2-3

CDR3 protein: CSAKTGASYEQYF
CDR3 DNA: TGCAGTGCTAAAACAGGGGCTTCCTACGAGCAGTACTTC
V gene: TRBV20-1
D gene: TRBD1
clone size: few
J gene: TRBJ2-7

CDR3 protein: CASLGIGTGFVTQYF
CDR3 DNA: TGTGCCAGCCTTGGAATTGGGACAGGGTTCGTTACGCAGTATTTT
V gene: TRBV2
D gene: TRBD1
clone size: once
J gene: TRBJ2-3

CDR3 protein: CASSVHTSGNEQFF
CDR3 DNA: TGTGCCAGCAGTGTCCATACTAGCGGGAATGAGCAGTTCTTC
V gene: TRBV28
D gene: TRBD2
clone size: -
J gene: TRBJ2-1

CDR3 protein: CASSLQGEKNYGYTF
CDR3 DNA: TGTGCCAGCAGTTTACAGGGGGAAAAGAACTATGGCTACACCTTC
V gene: TRBV27
D gene: TRBD1
clone size: -
J gene: TRBJ1-2

CDR3 protein: CASSQVGGGASYNEQFF
CDR3 DNA: TGCGCCAGCAGCCAAGTAGGTGGGGGGGCGTCCTACAATGAGCAGTTCTTC
V gene: TRBV4-1
D gene: -
clone size: -
J gene: TRBJ2-1

CDR3 protein: CASSPPPWTLTDTQYF
CDR3 DNA: TGTGCCAGCAGCCCGCCTCCATGGACTCTTACAGATACGCAGTATTTT
V gene: TRBV7-8
D gene: -
clone size: few
J gene: TRBJ2-3

CDR3 protein: CASSSPSGASTDTQYF
CDR3 DNA: TGTGCCAGCAGTTCCCCTAGCGGGGCTAGCACAGATACGCAGTATTTT
V gene: TRBV7-9
D gene: TRBD2
clone size: few
J gene: TRBJ2-3

CDR3 protein: CASSKQPGGRETQYF
CDR3 DNA: TGCGCCAGCAGCAAACAACCAGGGGGAAGGGAGACCCAGTACTTC
V gene: TRBV5-1
D gene: TRBD1
clone size: -
J gene: TRBJ2-5

CDR3 protein: CASSPGATPGTGELFF
CDR3 DNA: TGTGCCAGCAGCCCTGGCGCCACTCCGGGCACCGGGGAGCTGTTTTTT
V gene: TRBV7-7
D gene: -
clone size: -
J gene: TRBJ2-2

CDR3 protein: CAISESGRPGSNQPQHF
CDR3 DNA: TGTGCCATCAGTGAGTCTGGCAGGCCGGGGAGCAATCAGCCCCAGCATTTT
V gene: TRBV10-3
D gene: -
clone size: -
J gene: TRBJ1-5

CDR3 protein: CASSLYGRPNTEAFF
CDR3 DNA: TGTGCCAGCAGCTTATATGGCAGGCCAAACACTGAAGCTTTCTTT
V gene: TRBV7-8
D gene: -
clone size: -
J gene: TRBJ1-1

CDR3 protein: CASSLAPLGIVSDTQYF
CDR3 DNA: TGTGCCAGCAGCTTAGCACCCCTGGGCATAGTCTCAGATACGCAGTATTTT
V gene: TRBV11-1
D gene: -
clone size: few
J gene: TRBJ2-3

CDR3 protein: CSATSGQGSYEQYF
CDR3 DNA: TGCAGTGCTACTTCGGGACAGGGTTCCTACGAGCAGTACTTC
V gene: TRBV20-1
D gene: TRBD1
clone size: -
J gene: TRBJ2-7

CDR3 protein: CSAQGSGRVLIHNEQFF
CDR3 DNA: TGCAGTGCTCAGGGTAGCGGGAGGGTACTTATCCACAATGAGCAGTTCTTC
V gene: TRBV20-1
D gene: TRBD2
clone size: few
J gene: TRBJ2-1

CDR3 protein: CASSQTLAGYYEQYF
CDR3 DNA: TGTGCCAGCAGCCAAACCCTAGCCGGGTACTACGAGCAGTACTTC
V gene: TRBV14
D gene: -
clone size: few
J gene: TRBJ2-7

CDR3 protein: CASSQGDYAVEKLFF
CDR3 DNA: TGCGCCAGCAGCCAAGGGGACTACGCGGTTGAAAAACTGTTTTTT
V gene: TRBV4-1
D gene: -
clone size: -
J gene: TRBJ1-4